This TCR beta chain was found in a study of cytomegalovirus exposure and HLA in healthy donors (dated by TCRdb to about 2017). With respect to the entire study: The 500 to 800 repertoires of the first cohort and the 95 to 150 validation repertoires were produced on the same platform, according to a later analysis. The study combined high-throughput TCR immunosequencing, statistical association of individual TCRs with disease status, and machine learning to predict cytomegalovirus infection status. The aim of the study was to test whether cataloging public T cell receptors could identify signatures of past pathogen exposure. In addition to the first cohort of around 670 subjects, a separate validation cohort of 120 different subjects was used.

In regard to this clone: Which antigen it targets is not known. Base-call qualities are not available, and no considerably larger clone is one nucleotide away.

According to the germline V gene, CDR1 reads SGHRS and CDR2 reads YFSETQ. V lost 0 bases and J lost 4 bases; the stretch between them is 12 bases long. Reading from cysteine to phenylalanine, the CDR3 counts 15 amino acids. Only the CDR3 DNA is retained, 45 bases long and in frame from the first base. Here is what the overall study found, with its caveats: Most TCR sequences were seen in very few donors, while some public TCRs were found in many individuals. In vitro tests confirmed that three of the cytomegalovirus-associated TCR beta chains recognize cytomegalovirus antigens. A total of 164 TCR beta chains were listed by the study as associated with cytomegalovirus. Subsequent analysis determined that TCRs grouped into clusters in the first cohort also showed a tendency toward co-occurrence across the 120 validation repertoires, and 85% to 95% of cluster scores exceeded 0. In both the original and validation cohorts, the classifier was reported to diagnose cytomegalovirus status with high specificity and sensitivity. The authors suggested that the approach could potentially be extended to other disease states and immunological phenotypes. All 120 or so repertoires were used to score co-occurrence in the validation cohort in a later analysis, because that analysis had no HLA typing for the cohort.

The donors were included in the validation cohort of 90 to 150 subjects, a group kept apart from the roughly 670-subject first cohort. Library preparation employed the immunoSEQ multiplex PCR assay. Under the source paper's analysis protocol: A statistical classification framework was built for diagnosing cytomegalovirus status from the catalog of TCR beta chain sequences. This is the immuneACCESS table as TCRdb keeps it, with only in-frame sequences that have V and J called. A part of the clones is gone; compared with another copy, unresolved V genes explain less than half, and the rest is unexplained. V and J calls plus clone size are reproduced from that table; the DNA served to infer D and trimming. This sample comprises some 140,000 clones, approximately 84% of them detected only once. About 1.5% of the sample belongs to the ten largest clones.

The receptor's source is a woman in her twenties or thirties in good health and CMV-seronegative. The rearranged chain carries TRBV5-1 and TRBJ2-3; tentative D gene TRBD1, with 5 bases matching. The source material was PBMCs. CDR3 sequence: CASSLVRQSPDTQYF. The nucleotide sequence is given as TGCGCCAGCAGCTTGGTGAGACAGTCACCAGATACGCAGTATTTT.